These 27 T cell receptor beta chains share one sample of origin, sequenced in a study. Via MiXCR, TCRdb re-called the 5' RACE reads, giving one row per CDR3 protein. The sample holds about 64,000 distinct CDR3 sequences; around a fifth are singletons and the top ten take more than 2.5%. Sequencing used memory CD4+ T cells sorted from a lymph node. Subset defined: memory CD4+ T cells, CD4+CD45RO+CD25-. The receptors come from a female donor with breast cancer.

DNA for the CDR3: TGCGCCAGCAGCCTGGACAGTTACACTCAGTTCTTC. Translated: CASSLDSYTQFF. The gene calls are TRBV5-1 and TRBJ2-1; D perhaps matches TRBD1 (6 bases). Germline CDR1 and CDR2: SGHRS and YFSETQ. V lost 4 bases and J 13 bases, leaving 15 bases between the germline ends. The CDR3 is 12 residues long.

Comments on this clonotype: The CDR3 ends on some other residue instead of the conserved phenylalanine or tryptophan, so this is likely a read error. This chain joins TRBV12-3 or TRBV12-4 and TRBJ2-6, with D perhaps being TRBD1 or TRBD2 (6 bases each). There are 17 residues in the CDR3. V lost 6 bases to trimming and J lost 2 bases, with 17 bases between them. CDR3: CASSIHLGGAGANVLTL. The DNA for the CDR3 is TGTGCCAGCAGCATCCACCTGGGGGGCGCTGGGGCCAACGTCCTGACTCTC.

V and J are TRBV7-2 and TRBJ2-3, with 7 nucleotides matching TRBD2. Per the germline V gene, CDR1 is SGHTA and CDR2 is FQGNSA. V was pared by 5 bases and J by 3 bases, with 11 bases of the junction left unmatched. This CDR3 has 16 amino acids. This CDR3 is CASSRGTGGFTDTQYF. The CDR3 DNA is TGTGCCAGCAGCCGGGGGACGGGAGGATTTACAGATACGCAGTATTTT. The full variable domain, completed using reference TRBV7-2 and TRBJ2-3, is GAGVSQSPSNKVTEKGKDVELRCDPISGHTALYWYRQSLGQGLEFLIYFQGNSAPDKSGLPSDRFSAERTGGSVSTLTIQRTQQEDSAVYLCASSRGTGGFTDTQYFGPGTRLTVL.

V and J are TRBV12-3 or TRBV12-4 and TRBJ1-2, with D hard to call. V lost 3 bases and J 5 bases, leaving 7 bases between the germline ends. CDR3 size: 12 residues. The CDR3 protein is CASSFTAYGYTF. In DNA, the CDR3 is TGTGCCAGCAGTTTCACAGCATATGGCTACACCTTC.

The chain couples TRBV5-5 to TRBJ1-1; the D is unclear. In germline, CDR1 is SGHKS, CDR2 YYEKEE (reference sequence). Trimming removed 1 base from V and 10 bases from J, with 14 bases in between. CDR3 size: 13 residues. The CDR3 nucleotides read TGTGCCAGCAGCTTGTTTGATCGGGGAGGAGCTTTCTTT. Its translation is CASSLFDRGGAFF.

In regard to this clonotype: Germline and junction disagree at one end, which may indicate a read error. The chain carries TRBV2 and TRBJ2-1, with unresolved D. Germline CDR1 reads SNHLY; CDR2 reads FYNNEI. The CDR3 contains 13 residues. The CDR3 DNA is TGTGCCAGCAGTGTTGGCTTAAACAATGAGCAGCTCTTC. Protein: CASSVGLNNEQLF.

In the case of this clonotype: A read error may explain this, as a much larger clone is one base away. This chain uses TRBV9 with TRBJ2-7; possible D gene TRBD1, 6 bases. The CDR3 extends over 14 amino acids. The germline V gene encodes CDR1 SGDLS and CDR2 YYNGEE. The CDR3 DNA is TGTGCCAGCAGCCCCCGACAGGTATCCTACGGGCAGTACTTC. It translates to CASSPRQVSYGQYF.

This clonotype was picked up many times. The chain links TRBV7-2 to TRBJ2-7; D is unclear. Germline loops: CDR1 SGHTA, CDR2 FQGNSA. There are 14 residues in the CDR3. V was cut by 4 bases and J by 3 bases, with 13 bases left in between. The DNA for the CDR3 is TGTGCCAGCAGCTCCTTCCCCGGTGTCTACGAGCAGTACTTC. This encodes CASSSFPGVYEQYF.

The chain recombines TRBV20-1 with TRBJ2-7; 8 bases fit TRBD1. Germline loops: CDR1 DFQATT, CDR2 SNEGSKA (reference sequence). The V segment lost 4 bases and the J segment 1 base; nucleotides outside the gene matches: 15. This CDR3 comprises 17 residues. The CDR3 DNA sequence: TGCAGTGCTAAGAGACCTGACGACAGGGGCAGATCCTACGAGCAGTACTTC. This gives the protein CSAKRPDDRGRSYEQYF.

A single count supports this clonotype. The chain is built from TRBV7-6 and TRBJ2-1; a weak D match, TRBD2 (6 bases). Germline V lookup: CDR1 SGHVS, CDR2 FNYEAQ. V was cut by 3 bases and J by 10 bases, with 13 bases left in between. The CDR3 is made up of 13 amino acids. CDR3 nucleotide sequence: TGTGCCAGCAGCTTGGGACTTCTCAACGAGCAGTTCTTC. This encodes CASSLGLLNEQFF.

This clonotype has just a few counts. The chain is built from TRBV7-2 and TRBJ2-1; 8 nucleotides agree with TRBD1. CDR1 is SGHTA, CDR2 FQGNSA, per germline. This CDR3 comprises 16 residues. The V gene end was trimmed by 5 bases and the J gene end by 0 bases; junction bases not matched to a gene: 6. Here the CDR3 DNA reads TGTGCCAGCAGCCCACAGGGGGGTCACTCCTACAATGAGCAGTTCTTC. This encodes CASSPQGGHSYNEQFF.

This clonotype has a count of ten or more. This sequence joins TRBV7-3 and TRBJ2-2, with 12 bases that match TRBD2. The CDR3 runs 16 residues. Germline trimming cut 4 bases from V and 5 bases from J; bases unmatched to any gene: 5. The germline V gene has CDR1 SGHTA and CDR2 FQGTGA. CDR3 DNA sequence: TGTGCCAGCAGCTCGACTAGCGGGAGTCGGACCGGGGAGCTGTTTTTT. It specifies CASSSTSGSRTGELFF. Drawing the rest from reference TRBV7-3 and TRBJ2-2, the complete variable domain is GAGVSQTPSNKVTEKGKYVELRCDPISGHTALYWYRQSLGQGPEFLIYFQGTGAADDSGLPNDRFFAVRPEGSVSTLKIQRTERGDSAVYLCASSSTSGSRTGELFFGEGSRLTVL.

The rearrangement links TRBV5-1 to TRBJ2-7, with 9 bases identical to TRBD1. The germline CDR1 and CDR2 sequences are SGHRS and YFSETQ. The CDR3 runs to 13 residues. V dropped 4 bases and J dropped 12; count of bases not matched to a gene: 11. The CDR3 DNA sequence: TGCGCCAGCAGCGACGGACAGGGGCTTACTTTGTACTTC. Translation: CASSDGQGLTLYF.

In this sample, this clonotype turned up a few times. A much larger clone lies a single base off, so this may be a read error. The J gene is TRBJ2-7, the V gene TRBV7-9, with a possible D match to TRBD1 (6 bases). Germline V lookup: CDR1 SEHNR, CDR2 FQNEAQ (reference sequence). The CDR3 is 15 amino acids. The germline V and J ends were trimmed by 6 bases and 6 bases, with 21 bases remaining between them. CDR3 loop: CASRARDKGSGEQYF. The CDR3 DNA follows: TGTGCCAGCAGAGCCCGGGACAAGGGTTCCGGCGAGCAGTACTTC.

This clonotype was found many times. This rearrangement joins TRBV6-5 to TRBJ2-3; 7 positions agree with TRBD1. Germline loops: CDR1 MNHEY, CDR2 SVGAGI. The ends lost 0 bases at V and 3 bases at J; junction bases unmatched: 3. This CDR3 spans 15 amino acids. The CDR3 DNA reads as TGTGCCAGCAGTTACTCCCACAGGGGAACAGATACGCAGTATTTT. Translated: CASSYSHRGTDTQYF.

This clonotype was observed a few times. The chain links TRBV7-2 to TRBJ2-2, with 8 nucleotides matching TRBD2. J lost 0 bases, V lost 5 bases, and 2 bases had no gene match. Germline lookup yields CDR1 SGHTA and CDR2 FQGNSA. The CDR3 contains 15 residues. CDR3 residues: CASSLSGANTGELFF. The CDR3 nucleotides read TGTGCCAGCAGCCTTAGCGGGGCGAACACCGGGGAGCTGTTTTTT.

J is TRBJ1-1 and V is TRBV30; 7 positions match TRBD1. The CDR3 has 14 residues. The V segment lost 2 bases and the J segment 3 bases; nucleotides outside the gene matches: 6. Germline values: CDR1 GTSNPN, CDR2 SVGIG (reference sequence). This chain's CDR3 is CAWSQRQGDTEAFF. DNA for the CDR3: TGTGCCTGGAGTCAACGACAGGGTGACACTGAAGCTTTCTTT.

The chain uses TRBV7-2 and TRBJ1-6, with 7 bases identical to TRBD1. Germline trimming cut 1 base from V and 2 bases from J; bases unmatched to any gene: 2. The CDR3 consists of 16 residues. Germline V gene lookup returns CDR1 SGHTA and CDR2 FQGNSA. This CDR3 reads CASSLVGTAYNSPLHF. CDR3 sequence (DNA): TGTGCCAGCAGCTTAGTCGGGACAGCCTATAATTCACCCCTCCACTTT.

In its sample, this clonotype was seen many times. The V gene is TRBV7-2, the J gene TRBJ2-7, with D possibly being TRBD2 (5 bases). Per germline, CDR1 SGHTA and CDR2 FQGNSA. The length of the CDR3 is 14 residues. The ends were cut back, 3 bases at V and 6 bases at J, with 15 bases in the middle. For the CDR3, the DNA is TGTGCCAGCAGCTTTACGGAGGCTAGTGGCGAGCAGTACTTC. The encoded protein is CASSFTEASGEQYF.

This clonotype has only a few counts. V and J are TRBV20-1 and TRBJ2-7; the match to TRBD1 covers 7 bases. The CDR3 has 15 residues. CDR1 is DFQATT, CDR2 SNEGSKA, per germline (reference sequence). V lost 5 bases to trimming and J lost 7 bases; unmatched junction nucleotides: 17. CDR3 sequence reads: CSAAVGDSPLGEQYF. The CDR3 DNA reads TGCAGTGCTGCGGTTGGGGACAGCCCTTTAGGAGAGCAGTACTTC.

The chain recombines TRBV6-2 or TRBV6-3 with TRBJ1-1, with 9 bases fitting TRBD1. The CDR3 is made up of 11 amino acids. CDR1 is MNHEY and CDR2 is SVGEGT in the germline V gene. Trimming removed 8 bases from V and 7 bases from J; junction bases left unmatched: 2. CDR3 in DNA: TGTGCCAGCGGGGGACAGGGTGAAGCTTTCTTT. Encoded protein: CASGGQGEAFF.

The gene calls are TRBV5-1 and TRBJ2-2, with D maybe TRBD1 (6 bases). Germline-derived CDR1 and CDR2 are SGHRS and YFSETQ. This CDR3 has 14 amino acids. V shed 3 bases and J shed 3 bases, with 9 bases lying between them. In nucleotides, the CDR3 is TGCGCCAGCAGCTCGACAGGTTACACCGGGGAGCTGTTTTTT. It encodes CASSSTGYTGELFF. The full variable domain, with the rest looked up from reference TRBV5-1 and TRBJ2-2, is KAGVTQTPRYLIKTRGQQVTLSCSPISGHRSVSWYQQTPGQGLQFLFEYFSETQRNKGNFPGRFSGRQFSNSRSEMNVSTLELGDSALYLCASSSTGYTGELFFGEGSRLTVL.

This clonotype occurred a few times. This chain uses TRBV12-3 or TRBV12-4 with TRBJ2-2; the match to TRBD1 covers 8 bases. V lost 6 bases to trimming and J lost 6 bases; unmatched junction nucleotides: 9. This CDR3 contains 15 residues. CDR3 sequence (DNA): TGTGCCAGCAGCCCAGACAGGGGAAGTGCCGGGGAGCTGTTTTTT. This encodes CASSPDRGSAGELFF.

This clonotype has a count of ten or more. The chain has TRBV5-1 and TRBJ2-6; 10 nucleotides match TRBD1. Trimming at V came to 4 bases and at J to 4 bases, leaving 8 bases not matched to a gene. CDR1 SGHRS and CDR2 YFSETQ come from the germline V gene. CDR3 length equals 17 residues. The CDR3 sequence: CASSVTGGYTGANVLTF. CDR3 sequence (DNA): TGCGCCAGCAGCGTGACAGGGGGCTATACCGGGGCCAACGTCCTGACTTTC.

This clonotype was recorded many times. The genes are TRBV7-9 and TRBJ1-6; D is perhaps TRBD1 (5 bases). V was clipped by 5 bases and J by 6 bases, with 8 bases between them. Germline V lookup: CDR1 SEHNR, CDR2 FQNEAQ (reference sequence). The CDR3 spans 13 residues. This CDR3 is CASSRGTNSPLHF. The CDR3 region has the DNA TGTGCCAGCAGCCGGGGGACTAATTCACCCCTCCACTTT.

J is TRBJ2-1 and V is TRBV6-4, with 10 positions matching TRBD2. Germline CDR1 MRHNA, CDR2 SNTAGT. Trimming took 3 bases from V and 8 from J; bases not matched to a gene: 7. The length of the CDR3 is 15 residues. The CDR3 protein is CASSENSAGGYEQFF. CDR3 in DNA: TGTGCCAGCAGTGAGAATTCAGCGGGAGGGTATGAGCAGTTCTTC.

Points on this clonotype: This CDR3 fails to terminate in the conserved phenylalanine or tryptophan, so it likely reflects a read error. The chain is built from TRBV20-1 and TRBJ2-2, with TRBD1 matching over 9 bases. The CDR3 sequence is 14 residues long. CDR1 DFQATT and CDR2 SNEGSKA come from the germline V gene (reference sequence). After removal of 5 bases from V and 1 base from J, the junction contained 2 bases not matched to a gene. Here the CDR3 DNA reads TGCAGTGCTCCGGGACAGGGGAACACCGGGGAGCTGTTTCTT. The encoded protein is CSAPGQGNTGELFL.